This note documents a single T cell receptor (beta chain) sequence. The data were produced by immunoSEQ multiplex PCR, yet TCRdb's version contains in-frame clones alone and is incomplete. The sample contains approximately 170,000 clones, roughly 92% of which appear only once. The V end lost 0 bases, the J end lost 6 bases, and 10 bases lay between the germline ends. Germline CDR1 and CDR2: SGHRS and YFSETQ. This CDR3 region has 15 residues. This sample stems from a study of T cell responses to AZD1222 COVID-19 vaccine. The source is an adult who received the AZD1222 COVID-19 vaccine. The chain uses TRBV5-1 and TRBJ1-6; D gene ambiguous. The specimen comprised peripheral blood, sampled 28 days after the second AZD1222 dose. CDR3 nucleotides: TGCGCCAGCAGCTTGGGAATCGGATCTAATTCACCCCTCCACTTT. Protein sequence: CASSLGIGSNSPLHF.